The 7 T cell receptor beta chains below come from one sample, sequenced in a study of blood T cell repertoires in COVID-19. Profiling relied on immunoSEQ multiplex PCR, and the TCRdb table lists in-frame clones only, not all of them. The table shows roughly 290,000 clones, with around 89% occurring only once. The sample consisted of peripheral blood. The receptors were sampled from a man aged 25-40 years with acute or convalescent COVID-19.

This clone has just a few counts. The rearrangement uses TRBV7-6 and TRBJ1-6; possible D gene TRBD1, 6 bases. The V end lost 5 bases, the J end lost 4 bases, and 18 bases lay between the germline ends. CDR3 length equals 17 residues. The germline CDR1 and CDR2 sequences are SGHVS and FNYEAQ. In DNA, the CDR3 is TGTGCCAGCAGCCCTAGGGGACGGACAGCTTATAATTCACCCCTCCACTTT. Translated: CASSPRGRTAYNSPLHF.

The chain links TRBV24-1 to TRBJ2-2; weak D call: TRBD1 (6 bases). Germline CDR1 reads KGHDR; CDR2 reads SFDVKD. V lost 4 bases to trimming and J lost 4 bases, with 15 bases between them. This CDR3 is 16 amino acids long. CDR3 region: CATSDRRQAGTGELFF. The CDR3 nucleotides are TGTGCCACCAGTGACCGGCGACAGGCGGGCACCGGGGAGCTGTTTTTT.

The V gene is TRBV6-5, the J gene TRBJ1-2, with D possibly TRBD1 on 6 matching bases. CDR1 and CDR2 from the germline V gene are MNHEY and SVGAGI. The CDR3 loop spans 14 amino acids. V lost 0 bases and J 7 bases, leaving 12 bases between the germline ends. CDR3 region: CASSYSQGVRGYTF. The DNA of the CDR3 is TGTGCCAGCAGTTACTCACAGGGAGTCCGTGGCTACACCTTC.

V gene TRBV6-5 combines with J gene TRBJ2-2, with a possible D match to TRBD1 (5 bases). Germline V gene lookup returns CDR1 MNHEY and CDR2 SVGAGI. The CDR3 spans 14 residues. V lost 5 bases to trimming and J lost 7 bases, with 14 bases between them. The DNA of the CDR3 is TGTGCCAGCAGTCCTAATACAGGTGGCGGGGAGCTGTTTTTT. Encoded protein: CASSPNTGGGELFF.

V usage is TRBV7-9 and J usage is TRBJ1-1; a weak D match, TRBD1 (5 bases). The CDR3 is 12 residues long. Germline V CDR1 and CDR2: SEHNR, FQNEAQ (reference sequence). Trimming left V 1 base short and J 7 bases short, with 7 bases between. Here the CDR3 reads CASSLVGLEAFF. The DNA of the CDR3 is TGTGCCAGCAGCTTAGTGGGGCTTGAAGCTTTCTTT.

The V and J genes are TRBV5-1 and TRBJ2-5; maybe TRBD2 (5 bases). There are 15 residues in the CDR3. From germline, CDR1 is SGHRS and CDR2 YFSETQ. Trimming took off 2 bases at V and 5 bases at J, with 16 bases between the two ends. CDR3 loop: CASSFQSPRGETQYF. CDR3 sequence (DNA): TGCGCCAGCAGCTTTCAATCTCCTCGGGGTGAGACCCAGTACTTC.

J is TRBJ2-1 and V is TRBV4-2, with 7 bases identical to TRBD2. The CDR3 loop spans 17 amino acids. Germline assignment: CDR1 LGHNA and CDR2 YNFKEQ. The junction had 9 bases not matched to a gene; V was cut back by 0 bases and J by 4 bases. The CDR3: CASSQDLYGRLYNEQFF. The CDR3 DNA reads TGTGCCAGCAGCCAAGATCTCTACGGGAGGCTTTACAATGAGCAGTTCTTC.